A few counts support the clone carrying this TCR beta chain. What it binds is not known. The sample comes from a study of T cells in Graves' hyperthyroidism and ophthalmopathy. Whole-study results and caveats: Peripheral blood also featured most of the thyroid clonotypes expanded above 0.001. From stable hyperthyroidism, ophthalmopathy was set apart by a 13 V-J model.

Germline V gene data show CDR1 as MNHNS and CDR2 as SASEGT. There are 16 residues in the CDR3. V shed 6 bases and J shed 3 bases, with 20 bases lying between them. Inclusion characteristics of ophthalmopathy patients comprised a Clinical Activity Score of at least 3, a NOSPECS grade of at least 4, and duration under 3 months. TCR beta CDR3 regions were amplified from RNA transcripts. With the HTBI primer set, the TCR CDR3 went through a first round of RT-PCR. TCRdb re-called the multiplex PCR reads through MiXCR, storing one row per CDR3 protein. The table lists a few hundred thousand distinct CDR3 sequences, approximately 17% of them singletons.

The clonotype was recovered from a man aged 18-30 years with Graves' ophthalmopathy. The gene calls are TRBV6-1 and TRBJ1-2, with D hard to call. Specimen: blood. This chain's CDR3 is CASRGQDKEWDYGYTF. The CDR3 DNA reads TGTGCCAGCAGGGGCCAGGATAAGGAATGGGACTATGGCTACACCTTC.